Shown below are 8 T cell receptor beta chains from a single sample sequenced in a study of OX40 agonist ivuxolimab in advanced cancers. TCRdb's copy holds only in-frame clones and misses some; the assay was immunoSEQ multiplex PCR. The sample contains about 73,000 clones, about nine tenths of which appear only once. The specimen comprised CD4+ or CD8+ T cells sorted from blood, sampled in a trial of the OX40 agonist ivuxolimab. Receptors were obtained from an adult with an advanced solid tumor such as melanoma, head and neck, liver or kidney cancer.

The CDR3 DNA sequence: TGTGCCAGCAGCAAAGCGCTTCAGGGAAGAAAGGCCTACGAGCAGTACTTC. This codes for CASSKALQGRKAYEQYF. V and J are TRBV21-1 and TRBJ2-7; no check of the table's D call, TRBD1, against the DNA was made. TRBV21-1 is an annotated pseudogene. CDR3 length: 17 residues.

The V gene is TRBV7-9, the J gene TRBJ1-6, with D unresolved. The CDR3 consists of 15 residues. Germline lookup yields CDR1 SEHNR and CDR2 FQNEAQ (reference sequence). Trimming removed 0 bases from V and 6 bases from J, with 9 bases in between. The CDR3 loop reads CASSLAPVGNSPLHF. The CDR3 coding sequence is TGTGCCAGCAGCTTAGCTCCTGTCGGTAATTCACCCCTCCACTTT.

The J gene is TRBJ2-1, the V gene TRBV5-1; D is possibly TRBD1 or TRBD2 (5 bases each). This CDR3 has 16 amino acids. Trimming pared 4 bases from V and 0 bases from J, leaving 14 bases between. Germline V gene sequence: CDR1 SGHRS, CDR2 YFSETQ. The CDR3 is CASSRDLSSSYNEQFF. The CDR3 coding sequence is TGCGCCAGCAGCAGGGACCTGAGTAGCTCCTACAATGAGCAGTTCTTC.

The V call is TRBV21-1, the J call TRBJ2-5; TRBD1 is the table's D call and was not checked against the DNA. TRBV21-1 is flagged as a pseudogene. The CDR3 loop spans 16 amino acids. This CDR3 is CASSPWDREKQETQYF. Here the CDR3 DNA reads TGTGCCAGCAGCCCCTGGGACAGGGAAAAACAAGAGACCCAGTACTTC.

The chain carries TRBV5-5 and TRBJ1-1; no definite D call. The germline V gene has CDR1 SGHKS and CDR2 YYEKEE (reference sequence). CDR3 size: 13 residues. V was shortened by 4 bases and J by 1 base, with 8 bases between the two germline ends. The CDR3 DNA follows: TGTGCCAGCAGCCGACCAACGAACACTGAAGCTTTCTTT. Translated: CASSRPTNTEAFF.

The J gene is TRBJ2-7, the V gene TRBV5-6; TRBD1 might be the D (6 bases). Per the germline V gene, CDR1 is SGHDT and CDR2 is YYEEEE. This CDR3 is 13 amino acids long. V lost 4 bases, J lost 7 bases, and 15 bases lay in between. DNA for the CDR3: TGTGCCAGCAGCCCCACAGGGACCAATGAGCAGTACTTC. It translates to CASSPTGTNEQYF.

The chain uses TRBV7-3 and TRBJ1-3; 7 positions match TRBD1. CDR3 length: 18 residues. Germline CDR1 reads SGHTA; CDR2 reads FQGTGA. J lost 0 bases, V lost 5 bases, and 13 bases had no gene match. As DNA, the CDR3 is TGTGCCAGCAGCCTACAACCAGGGGGTCCACTCTCTGGAAACACCATATATTTT. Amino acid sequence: CASSLQPGGPLSGNTIYF.

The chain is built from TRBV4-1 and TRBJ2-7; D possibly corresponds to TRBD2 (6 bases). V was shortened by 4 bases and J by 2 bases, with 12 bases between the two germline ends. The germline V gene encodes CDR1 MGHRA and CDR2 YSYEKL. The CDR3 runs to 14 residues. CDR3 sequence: CASSLRDPPYEQYF. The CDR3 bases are TGCGCCAGCAGCCTGCGGGACCCTCCCTACGAGCAGTACTTC.